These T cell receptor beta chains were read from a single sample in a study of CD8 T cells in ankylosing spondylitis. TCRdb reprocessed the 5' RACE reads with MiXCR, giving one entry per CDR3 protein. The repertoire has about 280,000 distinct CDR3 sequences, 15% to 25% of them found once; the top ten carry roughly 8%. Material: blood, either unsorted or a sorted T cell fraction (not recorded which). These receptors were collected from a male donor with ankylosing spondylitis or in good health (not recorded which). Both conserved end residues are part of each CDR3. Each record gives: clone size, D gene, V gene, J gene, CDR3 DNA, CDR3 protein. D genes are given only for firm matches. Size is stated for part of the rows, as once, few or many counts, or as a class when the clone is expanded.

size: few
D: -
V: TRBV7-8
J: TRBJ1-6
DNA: TGTGCCAGCAGCTTAGGAGGGGACCGTCCCTCCTATAATTCACCCCTCCACTTT
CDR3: CASSLGGDRPSYNSPLHF

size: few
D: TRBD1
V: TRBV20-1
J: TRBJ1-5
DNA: TGCAGTGCTATACAGGGGGCGAATGATCAGCCCCAGCATTTT
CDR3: CSAIQGANDQPQHF

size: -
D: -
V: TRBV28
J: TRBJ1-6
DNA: TGTGCCAGCAGCAGGGGCACCTATAATTCACCCCTCCACTTT
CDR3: CASSRGTYNSPLHF

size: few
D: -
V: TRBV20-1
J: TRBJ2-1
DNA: TGCAGTGCTAGGTGGGTTAGCTCCTACAATGAGCAGTTCTTC
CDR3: CSARWVSSYNEQFF

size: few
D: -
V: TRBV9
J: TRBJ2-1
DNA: TGTGCCAGAGGGGGGACCAATTACTACAATGAGCAGTTCTTC
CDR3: CARGGTNYYNEQFF

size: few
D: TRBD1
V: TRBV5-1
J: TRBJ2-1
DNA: TGCGCCAGCAGCTTGGCCGGGACAGGGGAGAGTGAGCAGTTCTTC
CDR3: CASSLAGTGESEQFF

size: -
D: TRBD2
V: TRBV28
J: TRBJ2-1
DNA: TGTGCCGGCAGCCCAGCGGGAGCTAGCGCGAGCTCCTACAATGAGCAGTTCTTC
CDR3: CAGSPAGASASSYNEQFF

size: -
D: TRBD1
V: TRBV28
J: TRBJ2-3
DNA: TGTGCCAGCAGTACCGACGGGACAGGGTTCACAGATACGCAGTATTTT
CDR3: CASSTDGTGFTDTQYF

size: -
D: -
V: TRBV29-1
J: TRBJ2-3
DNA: TGCAGCGTTGAAGATCCCGGGACGCTACACACAGATACGCAGTATTTT
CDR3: CSVEDPGTLHTDTQYF

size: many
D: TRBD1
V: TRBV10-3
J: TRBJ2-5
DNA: TGTGCCATCAGTGGTACCAGGGGGGAGACCCAGTACTTC
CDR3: CAISGTRGETQYF

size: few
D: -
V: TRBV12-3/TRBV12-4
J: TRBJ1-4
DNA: TGTGCCAGCAGTTTCCAGGGGCGAGATGAAAAACTGTTTTTT
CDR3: CASSFQGRDEKLFF

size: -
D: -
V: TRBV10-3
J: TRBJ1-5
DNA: TGTGCCATCAGTGAGGGGGGCTCGGGTCAGCCCCAGCATTTT
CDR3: CAISEGGSGQPQHF

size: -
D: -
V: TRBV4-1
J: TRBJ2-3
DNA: TGCGCCAGCAGCCAAGTTGGCTCACCCACAGATACGCAGTATTTT
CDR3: CASSQVGSPTDTQYF

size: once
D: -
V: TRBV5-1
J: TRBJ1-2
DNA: TGCGCCAGCAGCAGCAGTACTTATGGCTACACCTTC
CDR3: CASSSSTYGYTF

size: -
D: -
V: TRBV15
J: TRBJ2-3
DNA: TGTGCCACCAGCCTCGAGGATACGCAGTATTTT
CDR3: CATSLEDTQYF

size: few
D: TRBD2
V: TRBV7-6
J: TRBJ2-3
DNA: TGTGCCAGCGGACTTCTAGCGGGGGGTAGCACAGATACGCAGTATTTT
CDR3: CASGLLAGGSTDTQYF

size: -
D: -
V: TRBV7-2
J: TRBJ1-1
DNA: TGTGCCAGCAGCTTAGCGGGGGTCACAACTGAAGCTTTCTTT
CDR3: CASSLAGVTTEAFF

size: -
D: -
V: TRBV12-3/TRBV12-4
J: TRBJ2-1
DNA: TGTGCCAGCAGTATAAGAAATGAGCAGTTCTTC
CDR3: CASSIRNEQFF

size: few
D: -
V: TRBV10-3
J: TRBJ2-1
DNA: TGTGCCATCAGTGGGCTATCGTCGGGCTCCTACAATGAGCAGTTCTTC
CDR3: CAISGLSSGSYNEQFF

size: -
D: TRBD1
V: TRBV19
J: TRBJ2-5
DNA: TGTGCCAGTGGTACGGGACAGACCACAGAGACCCAGTACTTC
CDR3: CASGTGQTTETQYF

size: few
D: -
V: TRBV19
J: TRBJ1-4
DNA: TGTGCCAGTACCGGAGGGGCAGGGCCTAATGAAAAACTGTTTTTT
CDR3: CASTGGAGPNEKLFF

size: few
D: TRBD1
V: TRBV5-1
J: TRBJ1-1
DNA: TGCGCCAGCAGCTCGCCGGGACAGTCTTGGACTGAAGCTTTCTTT
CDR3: CASSSPGQSWTEAFF

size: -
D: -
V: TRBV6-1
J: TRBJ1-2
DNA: TGTGCCAGCAGTGGCAGGGTCGACTATGGCTACACCTTC
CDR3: CASSGRVDYGYTF

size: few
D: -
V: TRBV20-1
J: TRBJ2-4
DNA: TGCAGTGCTAGCGGTGCGAACATTCAGTACTTC
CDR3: CSASGANIQYF

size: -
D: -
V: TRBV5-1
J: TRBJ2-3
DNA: TGCGCCAGCAGCTTGGCGGCCCTAGGATCAGATACGCAGTATTTT
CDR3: CASSLAALGSDTQYF

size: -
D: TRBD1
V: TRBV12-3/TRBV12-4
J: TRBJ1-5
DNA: TGTGCCAGCAGTATTGGACAGGGCCTGTCTAATCAGCCCCAGCATTTT
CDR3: CASSIGQGLSNQPQHF

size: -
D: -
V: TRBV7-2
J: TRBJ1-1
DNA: TGTGCCAGCAGCTTAGATGGAGGCCGGAACACTGAAGCTTTCTTT
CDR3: CASSLDGGRNTEAFF

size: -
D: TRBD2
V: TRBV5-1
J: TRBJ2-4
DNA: TGCGCCAGCAGCGGACTAGCGGGAGCCTCCATTCAGTACTTC
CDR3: CASSGLAGASIQYF

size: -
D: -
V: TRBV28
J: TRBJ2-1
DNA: TGTGCCAGCAGGCCCCCAGGCGATGAGCAGTTCTTC
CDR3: CASRPPGDEQFF

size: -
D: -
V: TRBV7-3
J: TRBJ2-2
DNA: TGTGCCAGCAAGCGATCCCCGGGCGCCGGGGAGCTGTTTTTT
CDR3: CASKRSPGAGELFF

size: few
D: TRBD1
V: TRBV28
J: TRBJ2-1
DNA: TGTGCCAGCAGTTTAAAGGGGGCCGTCCACAATGAGCAGTTCTTC
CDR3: CASSLKGAVHNEQFF

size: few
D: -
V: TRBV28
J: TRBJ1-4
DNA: TGTGCCAGCAGTTTACCCTTCGGCGGGGTTGAAAAACTGTTTTTT
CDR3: CASSLPFGGVEKLFF

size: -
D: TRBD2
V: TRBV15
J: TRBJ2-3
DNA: TGTGCCACCAGCACCGGGACTAGCGGGGGCCTCAGCACAGATACGCAGTATTTT
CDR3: CATSTGTSGGLSTDTQYF

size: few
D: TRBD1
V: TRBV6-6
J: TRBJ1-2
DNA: TGTGCCAGCCAAAGAGGACAGGCGGTCTCTACCACCTTC
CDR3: CASQRGQAVSTTF

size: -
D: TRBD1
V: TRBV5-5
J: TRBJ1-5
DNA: TGTGCCAGCAGCCTGGACAGGTCAGCTAGCATTCAGCCCCAGCATTTT
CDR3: CASSLDRSASIQPQHF

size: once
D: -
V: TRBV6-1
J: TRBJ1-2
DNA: TGTGCCAGCAGACGGTCAGGGAATAACTATGACTACACCTTC
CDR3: CASRRSGNNYDYTF

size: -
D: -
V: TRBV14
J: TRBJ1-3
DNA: TGTGCCAGCAGCCAAGGCCGGTTTATGTCTGGAAACACCATATATTTT
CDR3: CASSQGRFMSGNTIYF

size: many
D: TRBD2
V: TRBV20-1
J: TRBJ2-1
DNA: TGCAGTGCTAGAGTCCCACTAGCGAACAATGAGCAGTTCTTC
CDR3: CSARVPLANNEQFF

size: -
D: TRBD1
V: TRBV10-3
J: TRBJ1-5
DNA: TGTGCCACACAGGGTGGGACAGATCAGCCCCAGCATTTT
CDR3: CATQGGTDQPQHF

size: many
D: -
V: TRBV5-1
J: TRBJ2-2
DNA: TGTGCCAGCAGTCGTACCGGGGAGCTGTTTTTT
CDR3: CASSRTGELFF

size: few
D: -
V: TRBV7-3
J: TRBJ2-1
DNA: TGTGCCAGCAGCTTAACGCTGCTCTACAATGAGCAGTTCTTT
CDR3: CASSLTLLYNEQFF

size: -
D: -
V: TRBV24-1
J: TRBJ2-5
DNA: TGTGCCACCAGTGAGAGGACACAGTACCAAGAGACCCAGTACTTC
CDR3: CATSERTQYQETQYF

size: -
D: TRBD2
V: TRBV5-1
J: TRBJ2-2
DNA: TGCGCCAGCAGCTTTGGCGGGGGGACATTCACCGGGGAGCTGTTTTTT
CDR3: CASSFGGGTFTGELFF

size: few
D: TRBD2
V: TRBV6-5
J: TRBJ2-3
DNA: TGTGCCAGCAGTTACGTACTAGCGGGGGGGCCGAGCACAGATACGCAGTATTTT
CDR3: CASSYVLAGGPSTDTQYF

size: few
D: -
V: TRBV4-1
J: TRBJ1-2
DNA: TGCGCCAGCAGCCAAGAACCTTACTATGGCTACACCTTC
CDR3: CASSQEPYYGYTF

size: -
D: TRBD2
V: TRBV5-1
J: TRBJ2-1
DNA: TGCGCCAGCAGCTTACGAGCAGCGGGAGACCCCTACAATGAGCAGTTCTTC
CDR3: CASSLRAAGDPYNEQFF

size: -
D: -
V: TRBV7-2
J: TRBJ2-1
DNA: TGTGCCAGCAGCTTAGTCAGGGCCCACAATGAGCAGTTCTTC
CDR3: CASSLVRAHNEQFF

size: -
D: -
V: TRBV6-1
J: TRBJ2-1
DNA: TGTGCCAGCAGGGGCTCCCGAAGCTCCTACAATGAGCAGTTCTTC
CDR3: CASRGSRSSYNEQFF

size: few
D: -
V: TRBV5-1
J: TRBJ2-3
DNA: TGCGCCAGCAGCTTGGTCGCTACCAGAGATACGCAGTATTTT
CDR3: CASSLVATRDTQYF

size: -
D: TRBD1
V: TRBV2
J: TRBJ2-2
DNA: TGTGCCAGCAGGGACAGGGGCGGATCACCCGGGGAGCTGTTTTTT
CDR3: CASRDRGGSPGELFF